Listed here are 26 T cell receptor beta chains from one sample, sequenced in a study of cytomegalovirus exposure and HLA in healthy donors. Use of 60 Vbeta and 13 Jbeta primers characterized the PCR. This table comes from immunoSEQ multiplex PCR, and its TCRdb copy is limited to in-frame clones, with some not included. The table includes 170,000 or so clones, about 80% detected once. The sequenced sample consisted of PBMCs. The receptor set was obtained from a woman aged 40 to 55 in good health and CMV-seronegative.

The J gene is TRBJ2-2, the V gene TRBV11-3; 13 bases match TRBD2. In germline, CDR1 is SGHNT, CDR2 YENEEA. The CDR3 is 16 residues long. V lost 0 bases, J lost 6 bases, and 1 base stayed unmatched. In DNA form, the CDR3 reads TGTGCCAGCAGCTTAGAACTAGCGGGAGGGTCCGGGGAGCTGTTTTTT. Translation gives CASSLELAGGSGELFF.

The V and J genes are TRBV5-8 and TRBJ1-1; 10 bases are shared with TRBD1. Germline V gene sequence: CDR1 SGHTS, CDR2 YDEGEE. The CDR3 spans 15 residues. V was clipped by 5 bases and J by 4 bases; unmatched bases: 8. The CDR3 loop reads CASSLTGGPTTEAFF. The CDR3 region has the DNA TGTGCCAGCAGTTTGACAGGGGGCCCTACCACTGAAGCTTTCTTT.

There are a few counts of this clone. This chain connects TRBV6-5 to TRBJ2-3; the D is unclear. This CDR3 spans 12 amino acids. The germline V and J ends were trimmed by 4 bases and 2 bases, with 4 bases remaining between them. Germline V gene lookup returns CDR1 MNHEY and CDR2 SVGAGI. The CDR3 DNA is TGTGCCAGCAGTTCCTTCACAGATACGCAGTATTTT. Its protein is CASSSFTDTQYF.

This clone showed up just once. As DNA, the CDR3 is TGTGCCAGCAGCTTGCGCTTACAGCACGTTTCCTACGAGCAGTACTTC. Its translation: CASSLRLQHVSYEQYF. This rearrangement joins TRBV5-6 to TRBJ2-7; no clear D. This CDR3 has 16 amino acids. Germline assignment: CDR1 SGHDT and CDR2 YYEEEE. Trimming took 1 base from V and 1 from J, leaving 15 bases between them.

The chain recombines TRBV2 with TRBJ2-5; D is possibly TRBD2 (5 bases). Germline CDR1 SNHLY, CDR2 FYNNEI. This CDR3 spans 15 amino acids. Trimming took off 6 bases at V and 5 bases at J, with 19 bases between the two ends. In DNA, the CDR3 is TGTGCCAGCAGGGGTCTACCGGGTCGCGGGGAGACCCAGTACTTC. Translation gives CASRGLPGRGETQYF.

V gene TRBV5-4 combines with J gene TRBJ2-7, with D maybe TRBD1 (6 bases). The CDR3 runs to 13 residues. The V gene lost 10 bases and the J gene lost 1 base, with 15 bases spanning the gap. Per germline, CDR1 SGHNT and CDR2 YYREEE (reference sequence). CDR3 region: CAAGTFQSYEQYF. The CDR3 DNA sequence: TGTGCCGCCGGGACATTTCAATCCTACGAGCAGTACTTC.

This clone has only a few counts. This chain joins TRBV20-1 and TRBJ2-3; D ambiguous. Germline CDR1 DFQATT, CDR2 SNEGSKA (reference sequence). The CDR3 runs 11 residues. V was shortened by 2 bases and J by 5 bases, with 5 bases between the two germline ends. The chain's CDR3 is CSARSGDTQYF. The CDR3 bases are TGCAGTGCTAGATCGGGAGATACGCAGTATTTT.

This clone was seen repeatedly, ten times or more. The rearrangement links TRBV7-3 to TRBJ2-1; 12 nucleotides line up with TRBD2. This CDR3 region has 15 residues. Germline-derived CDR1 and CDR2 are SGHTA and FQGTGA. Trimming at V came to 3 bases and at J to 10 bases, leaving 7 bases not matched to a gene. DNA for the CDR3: TGTGCCAGCAGCTTCTCCCTAGCGGGAGGGGGCGAGCAGTTCTTC. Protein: CASSFSLAGGGEQFF.

The CDR3 sequence is CASSHWTSGGLYNEQFF. For the CDR3, the DNA is TGTGCCAGCAGCCACTGGACTAGCGGGGGACTTTACAATGAGCAGTTCTTC. V usage is TRBV7-8 and J usage is TRBJ2-1; TRBD2 matches 13 bases. CDR3 length: 17 residues. Germline V lookup: CDR1 SGHVS, CDR2 FQNEAQ. The J segment lost 4 bases and the V segment lost 5 bases, leaving 8 bases of the junction unmatched.

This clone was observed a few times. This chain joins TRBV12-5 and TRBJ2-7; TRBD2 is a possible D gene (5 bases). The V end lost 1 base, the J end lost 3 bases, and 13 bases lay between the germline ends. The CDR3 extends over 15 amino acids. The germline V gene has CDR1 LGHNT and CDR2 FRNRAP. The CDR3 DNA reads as TGTGCTAGTGGTTTGGGAGACTACTCCAACTACGAGCAGTACTTC. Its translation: CASGLGDYSNYEQYF.

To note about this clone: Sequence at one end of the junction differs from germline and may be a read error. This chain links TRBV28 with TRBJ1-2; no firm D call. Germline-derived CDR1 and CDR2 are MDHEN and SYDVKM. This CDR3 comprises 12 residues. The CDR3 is CASTITNYGYPF. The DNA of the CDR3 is TGTGCCAGCACTATAACTAACTATGGCTACCCCTTC.

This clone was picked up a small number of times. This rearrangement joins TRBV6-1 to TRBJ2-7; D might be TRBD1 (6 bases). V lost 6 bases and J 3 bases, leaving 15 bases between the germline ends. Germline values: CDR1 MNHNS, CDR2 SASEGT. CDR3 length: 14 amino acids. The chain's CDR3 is CASSSSGHIYEQYF. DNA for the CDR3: TGTGCCAGCAGCTCCTCGGGACACATCTACGAGCAGTACTTC.

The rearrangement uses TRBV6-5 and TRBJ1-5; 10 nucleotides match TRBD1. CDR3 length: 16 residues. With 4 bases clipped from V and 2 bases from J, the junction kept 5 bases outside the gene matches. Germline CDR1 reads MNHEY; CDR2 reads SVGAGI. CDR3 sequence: CASSSWTGGRNQPQHF. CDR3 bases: TGTGCCAGCAGTTCTTGGACAGGGGGGCGCAATCAGCCCCAGCATTTT.

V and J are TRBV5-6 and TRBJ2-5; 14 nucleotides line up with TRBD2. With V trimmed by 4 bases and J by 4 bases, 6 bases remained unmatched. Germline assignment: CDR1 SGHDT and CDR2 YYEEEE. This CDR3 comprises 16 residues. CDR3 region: CASSRGLAGVSETQYF. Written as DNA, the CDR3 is TGTGCCAGCAGCAGGGGACTAGCGGGAGTTTCAGAGACCCAGTACTTC.

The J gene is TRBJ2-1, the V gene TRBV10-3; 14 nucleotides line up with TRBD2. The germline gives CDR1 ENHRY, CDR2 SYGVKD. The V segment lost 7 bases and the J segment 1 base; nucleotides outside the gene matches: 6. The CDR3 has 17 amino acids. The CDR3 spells CAITGTSGGLSYNEQFF. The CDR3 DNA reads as TGTGCCATCACCGGGACTAGCGGGGGCCTTTCCTACAATGAGCAGTTCTTC.

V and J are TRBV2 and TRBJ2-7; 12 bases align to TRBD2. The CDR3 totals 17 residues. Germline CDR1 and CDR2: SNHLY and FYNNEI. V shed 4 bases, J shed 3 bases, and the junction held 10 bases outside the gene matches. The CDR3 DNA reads TGTGCCAGCAGTGCCAGGAGGACTAGCGGGGCATTCTACGAGCAGTACTTC. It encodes CASSARRTSGAFYEQYF. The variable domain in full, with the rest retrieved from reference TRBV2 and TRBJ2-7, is EPEVTQTPSHQVTQMGQEVILRCVPISNHLYFYWYRQILGQKVEFLVSFYNNEISEKSEIFDDQFSVERPDGSNFTLKIRSTKLEDSAMYFCASSARRTSGAFYEQYFGPGTRLTVT.

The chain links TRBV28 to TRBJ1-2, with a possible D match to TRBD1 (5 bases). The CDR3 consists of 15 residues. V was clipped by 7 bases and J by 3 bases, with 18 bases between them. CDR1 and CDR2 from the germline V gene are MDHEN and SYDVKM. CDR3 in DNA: TGTGCCAGCAACCTGGGACTTCCCAAGGACTATGGCTACACCTTC. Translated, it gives CASNLGLPKDYGYTF.

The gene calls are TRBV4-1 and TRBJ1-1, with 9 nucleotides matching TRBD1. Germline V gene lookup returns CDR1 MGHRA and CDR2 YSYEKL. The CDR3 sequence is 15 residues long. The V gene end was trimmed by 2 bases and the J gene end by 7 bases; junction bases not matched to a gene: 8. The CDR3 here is CASSQPQGARSEAFF. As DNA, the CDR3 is TGCGCCAGCAGCCAACCACAGGGGGCCCGGAGTGAAGCTTTCTTT.

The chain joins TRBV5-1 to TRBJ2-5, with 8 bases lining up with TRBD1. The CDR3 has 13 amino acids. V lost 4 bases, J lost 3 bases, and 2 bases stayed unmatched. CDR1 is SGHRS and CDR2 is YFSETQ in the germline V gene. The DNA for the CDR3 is TGCGCCAGCAGCAAGACAGGGGAAGAGACCCAGTACTTC. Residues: CASSKTGEETQYF. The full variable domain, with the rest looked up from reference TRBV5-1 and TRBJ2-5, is KAGVTQTPRYLIKTRGQQVTLSCSPISGHRSVSWYQQTPGQGLQFLFEYFSETQRNKGNFPGRFSGRQFSNSRSEMNVSTLELGDSALYLCASSKTGEETQYFGPGTRLLVL.

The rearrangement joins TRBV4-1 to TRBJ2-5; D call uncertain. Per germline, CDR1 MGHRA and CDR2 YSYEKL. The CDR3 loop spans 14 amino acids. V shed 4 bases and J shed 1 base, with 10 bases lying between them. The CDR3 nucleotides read TGCGCCAGCAGCCCCTACTACGGCCAAGAGACCCAGTACTTC. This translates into CASSPYYGQETQYF.

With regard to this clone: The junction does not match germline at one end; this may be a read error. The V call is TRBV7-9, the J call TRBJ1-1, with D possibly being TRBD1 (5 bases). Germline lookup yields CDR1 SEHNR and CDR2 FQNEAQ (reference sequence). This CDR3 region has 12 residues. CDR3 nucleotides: TGTTCCAGCAGCTCCTTGGCGGGGGGAGCTTTCTTT. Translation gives CSSSSLAGGAFF.

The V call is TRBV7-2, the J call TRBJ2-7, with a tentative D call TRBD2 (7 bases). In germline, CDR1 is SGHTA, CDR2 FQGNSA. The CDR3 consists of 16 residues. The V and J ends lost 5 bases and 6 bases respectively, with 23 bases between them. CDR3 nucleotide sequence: TGTGCCAGCAGCATTCCCCGGGGGGCCGTCCTTAGCGAGCAGTACTTC. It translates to CASSIPRGAVLSEQYF. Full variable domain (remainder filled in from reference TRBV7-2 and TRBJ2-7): GAGVSQSPSNKVTEKGKDVELRCDPISGHTALYWYRQSLGQGLEFLIYFQGNSAPDKSGLPSDRFSAERTGGSVSTLTIQRTQQEDSAVYLCASSIPRGAVLSEQYFGPGTRLTVT.

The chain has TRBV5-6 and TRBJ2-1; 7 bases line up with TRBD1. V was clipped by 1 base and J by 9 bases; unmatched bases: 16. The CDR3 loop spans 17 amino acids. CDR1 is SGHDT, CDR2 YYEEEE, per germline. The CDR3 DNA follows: TGTGCCAGCAGCTTGACGCGAGGGGACAGTCCTTATCGTGAGCAGTTCTTC. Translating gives CASSLTRGDSPYREQFF.

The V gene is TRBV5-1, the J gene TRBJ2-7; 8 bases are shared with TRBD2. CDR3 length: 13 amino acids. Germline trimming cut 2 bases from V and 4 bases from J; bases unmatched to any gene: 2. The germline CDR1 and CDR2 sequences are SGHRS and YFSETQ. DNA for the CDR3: TGCGCCAGCAGCTTCGGGGGGGAGTACGAGCAGTACTTC. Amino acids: CASSFGGEYEQYF. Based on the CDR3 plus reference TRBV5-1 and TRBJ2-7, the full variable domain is KAGVTQTPRYLIKTRGQQVTLSCSPISGHRSVSWYQQTPGQGLQFLFEYFSETQRNKGNFPGRFSGRQFSNSRSEMNVSTLELGDSALYLCASSFGGEYEQYFGPGTRLTVT.

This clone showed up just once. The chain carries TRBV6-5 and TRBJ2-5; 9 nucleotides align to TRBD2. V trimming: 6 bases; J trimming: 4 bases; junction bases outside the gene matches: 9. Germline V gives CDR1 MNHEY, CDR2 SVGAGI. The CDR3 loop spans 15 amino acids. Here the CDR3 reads CASSRGRGRGETQYF. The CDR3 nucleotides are TGTGCCAGCAGCCGCGGGAGGGGCCGGGGAGAGACCCAGTACTTC.

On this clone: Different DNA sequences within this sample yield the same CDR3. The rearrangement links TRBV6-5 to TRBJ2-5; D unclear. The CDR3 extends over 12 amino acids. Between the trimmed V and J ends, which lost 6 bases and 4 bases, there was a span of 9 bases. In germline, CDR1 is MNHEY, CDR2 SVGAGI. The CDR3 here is CASSPTRETQYF. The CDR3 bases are TGTGCCAGCAGCCCCACAAGAGAGACCCAGTACTTC.